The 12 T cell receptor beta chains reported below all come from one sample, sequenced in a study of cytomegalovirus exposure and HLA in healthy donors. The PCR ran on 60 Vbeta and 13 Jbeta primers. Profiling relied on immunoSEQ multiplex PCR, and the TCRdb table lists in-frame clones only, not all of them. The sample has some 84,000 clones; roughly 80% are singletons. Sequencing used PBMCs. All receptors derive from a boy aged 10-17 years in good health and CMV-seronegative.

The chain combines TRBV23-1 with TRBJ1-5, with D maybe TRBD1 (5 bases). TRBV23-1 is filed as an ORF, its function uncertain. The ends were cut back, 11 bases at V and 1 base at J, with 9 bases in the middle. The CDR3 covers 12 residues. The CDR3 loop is CARGRSNQPQHF. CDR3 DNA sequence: TGCGCCCGGGGGAGGAGCAATCAGCCCCAGCATTTT.

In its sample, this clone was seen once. The CDR3 DNA sequence: TGCAGCCTCACGTTGTGGGAGCTTCCACGAGAGCAGTTCTTC. It codes for CSLTLWELPREQFF. The chain employs TRBV29-1 and TRBJ2-1, with D maybe TRBD2 (5 bases). Germline V gives CDR1 SQVTM, CDR2 ANQGSEA. This CDR3 region has 14 residues. Trimming cost V 8 bases and J 10 bases, with 24 bases left between them.

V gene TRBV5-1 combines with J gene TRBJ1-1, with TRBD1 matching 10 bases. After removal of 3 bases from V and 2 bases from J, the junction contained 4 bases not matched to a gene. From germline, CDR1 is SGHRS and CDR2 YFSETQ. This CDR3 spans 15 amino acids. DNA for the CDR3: TGCGCCAGCAGCTGGGACAGGGGCCGCAACACTGAAGCTTTCTTT. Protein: CASSWDRGRNTEAFF.

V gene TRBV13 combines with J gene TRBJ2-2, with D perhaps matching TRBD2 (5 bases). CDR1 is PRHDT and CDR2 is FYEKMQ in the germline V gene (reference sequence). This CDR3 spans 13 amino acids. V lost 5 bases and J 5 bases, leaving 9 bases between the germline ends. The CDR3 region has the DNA TGTGCCAGCAGCACGACGGGGACCGGGGAGCTGTTTTTT. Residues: CASSTTGTGELFF.

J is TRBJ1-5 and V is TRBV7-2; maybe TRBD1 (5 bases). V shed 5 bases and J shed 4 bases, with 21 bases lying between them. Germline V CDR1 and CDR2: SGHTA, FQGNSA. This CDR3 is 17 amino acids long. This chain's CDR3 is CASSLLGAGRINQPQHF. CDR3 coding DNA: TGTGCCAGCAGCCTCCTTGGGGCCGGACGGATTAATCAGCCCCAGCATTTT.

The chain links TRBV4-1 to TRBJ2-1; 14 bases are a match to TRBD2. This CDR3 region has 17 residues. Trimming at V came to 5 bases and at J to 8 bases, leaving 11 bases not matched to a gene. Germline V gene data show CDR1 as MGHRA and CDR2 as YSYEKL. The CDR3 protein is CASSYRGTSGSRDEQFF. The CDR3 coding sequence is TGCGCCAGCAGCTACAGGGGGACTAGCGGGAGTCGGGATGAGCAGTTCTTC.

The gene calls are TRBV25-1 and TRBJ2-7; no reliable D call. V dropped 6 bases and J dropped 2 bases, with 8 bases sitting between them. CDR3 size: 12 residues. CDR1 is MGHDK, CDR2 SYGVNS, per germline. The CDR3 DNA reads TGTGCCAGCAGAGCAACAGCCTACGAGCAGTACTTC. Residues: CASRATAYEQYF.

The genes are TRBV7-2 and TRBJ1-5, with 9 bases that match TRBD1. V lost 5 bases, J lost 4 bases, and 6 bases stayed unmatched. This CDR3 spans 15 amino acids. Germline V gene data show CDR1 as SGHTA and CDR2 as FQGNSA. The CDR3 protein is CASSPGTGWNQPQHF. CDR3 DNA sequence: TGTGCCAGCAGCCCAGGGACAGGGTGGAATCAGCCCCAGCATTTT.

The CDR3 loop reads CAWSHEGAGYGYTF. For the CDR3, the DNA is TGTGCCTGGTCCCACGAGGGGGCGGGGTATGGCTACACCTTC. This rearrangement joins TRBV30 to TRBJ1-2, with 7 bases that match TRBD1. CDR1 is GTSNPN and CDR2 is SVGIG in the germline V gene (reference sequence). V was clipped by 5 bases and J by 5 bases; unmatched bases: 11. CDR3 length: 14 residues. The entire variable domain, with the rest obtained from reference TRBV30 and TRBJ1-2, is as follows: SQTIHQWPATLVQPVGSPLSLECTVEGTSNPNLYWYRQAAGRGLQLLFYSVGIGQISSEVPQNLSASRPQDRQFILSSKKLLLSDSGFYLCAWSHEGAGYGYTFGSGTRLTVV.

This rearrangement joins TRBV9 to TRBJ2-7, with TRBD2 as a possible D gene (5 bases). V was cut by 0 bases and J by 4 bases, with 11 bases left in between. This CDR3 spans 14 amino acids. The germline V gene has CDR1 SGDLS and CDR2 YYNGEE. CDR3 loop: CASSVGNGEYEQYF. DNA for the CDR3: TGTGCCAGCAGCGTAGGAAATGGGGAGTACGAGCAGTACTTC.

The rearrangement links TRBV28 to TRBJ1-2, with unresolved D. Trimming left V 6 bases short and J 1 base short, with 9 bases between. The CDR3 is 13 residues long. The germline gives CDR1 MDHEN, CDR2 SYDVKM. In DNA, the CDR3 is TGTGCCAGCAGGTCAGATGGTAACTATGGCTACACCTTC. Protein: CASRSDGNYGYTF.

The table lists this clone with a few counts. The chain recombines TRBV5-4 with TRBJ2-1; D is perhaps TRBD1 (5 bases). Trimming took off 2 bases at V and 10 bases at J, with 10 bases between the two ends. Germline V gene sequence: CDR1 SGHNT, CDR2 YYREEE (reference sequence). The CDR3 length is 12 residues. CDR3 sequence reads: CASSFPGNEQFF. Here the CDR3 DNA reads TGTGCCAGCAGCTTTCCAGGGAACGAGCAGTTCTTC.